Below, 21 T cell receptor beta chains from the same sample are listed, as sequenced in a study of tumor-infiltrating lymphocytes in primary liver carcinoma. Co-extraction yielded RNA and DNA from roughly 20-30 mg of unsorted bulk tissue. Synthesis of TCR beta cDNA was carried out from 450 to 650 ng total RNA with a constant-region primer. Employing slightly modified ARM-PCR, three nested multiplex PCR rounds were run, and these gave rise to the TCR beta libraries. In the first two PCR rounds, TRBV1-TRBV30 forward primers were paired with a C-beta reverse primer, and each round lasted nine to ten cycles. MiXCR, run by TCRdb on the multiplex PCR reads, gives a single entry per CDR3 protein. This table holds 25,000 to 30,000 distinct CDR3 sequences, around 78% found once. Sample: liver tumor tissue from sampling region 3. Indicated subset: tumor region T3, left-lateral pole. The receptors stem from a man between 35 and 55 years old with primary liver carcinoma and hepatitis B virus infection.

Of note for this clonotype: Relative to the germline gene, one junction end is altered; a read error may explain this. The rearrangement joins TRBV5-4 to TRBJ2-3; D remains ambiguous. CDR1 SGHNT and CDR2 YYREEE come from the germline V gene (reference sequence). CDR3 size: 14 residues. Here the CDR3 DNA reads TGTGCCAGCAGCCAGATCCAGGTCACAGATACGCGGTATTTT. It translates to CASSQIQVTDTRYF.

As concerns this clonotype: At one end the junction does not follow the germline gene, possibly because of a read error. This chain links TRBV6-5 with TRBJ2-7; 7 bases are shared with TRBD1. Germline loops: CDR1 MNHEY, CDR2 SVGAGI. The CDR3 contains 14 residues. CDR3 nucleotides: TGTGTCAGCCCCTCCAGGACAGGATATAACGAGCAGTACTTC. As protein: CVSPSRTGYNEQYF.

Details on this clonotype: Relative to the germline gene, one junction end is altered; a read error may explain this. The chain links TRBV4-1 to TRBJ2-2; 10 bases line up with TRBD1. There are 16 residues in the CDR3. CDR1 and CDR2 from the germline V gene are MGHRA and YSYEKL. The CDR3 nucleotides are TGTGCCATCAACGATCTGGACAGGGGGTTAACCGGGGAGCTGTTATTT. Its translation is CAINDLDRGLTGELLF.

In regard to this clonotype: The junction and the germline gene differ at one end; a read error may be behind it. The DNA of the CDR3 is TGTGCCAGCAGTTTAACAGGGATCTTTAAACAGACCCAACATTTT. Translated, it gives CASSLTGIFKQTQHF. The chain carries TRBV28 and TRBJ1-5, with D maybe TRBD1 (6 bases). Germline CDR1 and CDR2: MDHEN and SYDVKM. CDR3 size: 15 residues.

This clonotype showed up many times. A read error is possible here, since a much larger clone lies one base away. This chain connects TRBV28 to TRBJ2-2; D is unresolved. This CDR3 is built from 13 residues. Per the germline V gene, CDR1 is MDHEN and CDR2 is SYDVKM. For the CDR3, the DNA is TGTGTCAGCAGTTTACAGAACACCGGGGAGCTGTTTTTT. Protein: CVSSLQNTGELFF.

With respect to this clonotype: One end of the junction fails to match germline, which may point to a read error. This chain links TRBV14 with TRBJ2-2; a possible D gene is TRBD2 (6 bases). The CDR3 sequence is 16 residues long. Germline CDR1 and CDR2: SGHDN and FVKESK. The CDR3 protein is CASSHRRMGLTRELFF. In DNA, the CDR3 is TGTGCCAGCAGCCACAGAAGGATGGGACTCACCAGGGAGCTGTTTTTT.

In the case of this clonotype: One end of the junction is discordant with germline, which a read error may explain. V gene TRBV5-1 combines with J gene TRBJ2-1; 10 positions agree with TRBD2. The CDR3 length is 15 residues. Germline CDR1 SGHRS, CDR2 YFSETQ. CDR3 residues: CASSLTIAGGNEQFF. CDR3 coding DNA: TGTGCCAGCAGCTTGACCATAGCGGGAGGTAATGAGCAGTTCTTC. Drawing the rest from reference TRBV5-1 and TRBJ2-1, the complete variable domain is KAGVTQTPRYLIKTRGQQVTLSCSPISGHRSVSWYQQTPGQGLQFLFEYFSETQRNKGNFPGRFSGRQFSNSRSEMNVSTLELGDSALYLCASSLTIAGGNEQFFGPGTRLTVL.

This clonotype was found many times. This chain joins TRBV9 and TRBJ2-7, with TRBD1 matching over 7 bases. The CDR3 runs 17 residues. V lost 4 bases, J lost 2 bases, and 15 bases stayed unmatched. Germline CDR1 reads SGDLS; CDR2 reads YYNGEE. CDR3 nucleotide sequence: TGTGCCAGCAGCTCAGGCCGAGGGGGCACCCTAACCTACGAGCAGTACTTC. Translation: CASSSGRGGTLTYEQYF.

This clonotype was seen ten or more times. This sequence joins TRBV5-1 and TRBJ2-2; TRBD1 agrees at 10 bases. Losses at the gene ends were 8 bases for V and 1 base for J; bases not matched to a gene: 5. CDR3 size: 15 residues. From germline, CDR1 is SGHRS and CDR2 YFSETQ. CDR3 protein: CASTWTGGNTGELFF. Written as DNA, the CDR3 is TGCGCCAGTACCTGGACAGGGGGGAACACCGGGGAGCTGTTTTTT.

As for this clonotype: The conserved final phenylalanine or tryptophan is absent from the CDR3, which likely points to a read error. The V call is TRBV11-3, the J call TRBJ2-7; 11 bases match TRBD2. CDR3 length: 16 residues. In germline, CDR1 is SGHNT, CDR2 YENEEA. Trimming cost V 6 bases and J 3 bases; bases outside gene matches: 10. The CDR3 loop is CASSGGGLAELYEQYL. The CDR3 DNA follows: TGTGCCAGCAGTGGGGGGGGACTAGCGGAACTCTACGAGCAGTACCTC.

Concerning this clonotype itself: At one end, the junction sequence differs from germline, possibly due to a read error. This chain links TRBV6-1 with TRBJ2-7, with D perhaps matching TRBD1 (6 bases). This CDR3 has 13 amino acids. In germline, CDR1 is MNHNS, CDR2 SASEGT. CDR3 sequence reads: CASCENRENEQYF. CDR3 coding DNA: TGTGCCAGCTGTGAAAACAGGGAAAACGAGCAGTACTTT.

This rearrangement joins TRBV12-3 or TRBV12-4 to TRBJ2-2; possible D gene TRBD1, 7 bases. Trimming cost V 9 bases and J 6 bases, with 17 bases left between them. The CDR3 loop spans 14 amino acids. The CDR3 loop reads CASSHSRGAGELFF. CDR3 DNA: TGTGCCAGTAGCCACAGCAGGGGGGCCGGGGAGCTGTTTTTT.

The CDR3 loop reads CASSFRDLPHNYGYTF. The CDR3 nucleotides are TGTGCCAGCAGTTTTAGGGATCTCCCCCATAATTATGGCTACACCTTC. The chain recombines TRBV12-3 or TRBV12-4 with TRBJ1-2, with D unclear. V was clipped by 3 bases and J by 5 bases, with 19 bases between them. The CDR3 is 16 amino acids.

The chain employs TRBV29-1 and TRBJ1-5; D remains unclear. The V and J ends lost 5 bases and 11 bases respectively, with 19 bases between them. Looked up from germline, CDR1 is SQVTM and CDR2 is ANQGSEA. This CDR3 has 13 residues. The DNA of the CDR3 is TGCAGCGTTATATTTGCGGGAGCATCAGCCCAGCATTTT. It codes for CSVIFAGASAQHF.

As concerns this clonotype: The germline gene is not matched at one end of the junction; a read error may be the cause. The chain employs TRBV11-2 and TRBJ1-4; no definite D call. This CDR3 contains 16 residues. In germline, CDR1 is SGHAT, CDR2 FQNNGV. The CDR3 spells CASSKTPGGTNERLSF. The CDR3 DNA reads as TGTGCTAGCAGCAAGACTCCAGGAGGAACAAATGAAAGACTGTCTTTT.

This clonotype has a handful of counts. The CDR3 loop is CASSFTLTGSEQYF. The CDR3 bases are TGTGCCAGCAGCTTTACACTCACTGGGAGCGAGCAGTACTTC. The chain is built from TRBV11-2 and TRBJ2-7; possibly TRBD2 for D (5 bases). Germline values: CDR1 SGHAT, CDR2 FQNNGV. CDR3 size: 14 residues. V gave up 3 bases and J gave up 6 bases, with 15 bases separating them.

The sample holds a few counts of this clonotype. This clone may be a read error of a much larger clone one base away. The gene calls are TRBV15 and TRBJ2-1, with 8 bases that match TRBD2. Germline lookup yields CDR1 LNHNV and CDR2 YYDKDF (reference sequence). The CDR3 sequence is 14 residues long. DNA of the CDR3: TGTGCCACCATCAGAGGAGCGGGAGACAATGAGCAGTTCTTC. Translated, it gives CATIRGAGDNEQFF. The full variable domain, its missing parts supplied by reference TRBV15 and TRBJ2-1, is DAMVIQNPRYQVTQFGKPVTLSCSQTLNHNVMYWYQQKSSQAPKLLFHYYDKDFNNEADTPDNFQSRRPNTSFCFLDIRSPGLGDTAMYLCATIRGAGDNEQFFGPGTRLTVL.

The V gene is TRBV4-1, the J gene TRBJ2-2; tentatively, D is TRBD1 (6 bases). Germline assignment: CDR1 MGHRA and CDR2 YSYEKL. This CDR3 contains 16 residues. V dropped 4 bases and J dropped 1 base, with 13 bases sitting between them. The CDR3 region is CASSPQGQRNTGELFF. The DNA for the CDR3 is TGCGCCAGCAGCCCACAGGGTCAGAGGAACACCGGGGAGCTGTTTTTT.

This clonotype ranks as medium-sized (0.01 to 0.1%). The V gene is TRBV6-2 or TRBV6-3, the J gene TRBJ1-4; D might be TRBD1 (5 bases). In germline, CDR1 is MNHEY, CDR2 SVGEGT. The CDR3 runs 18 residues. V was pared by 0 bases and J by 4 bases, with 18 bases between. This CDR3 is CASSYSTRQRAGNEKLFF. In DNA form, the CDR3 reads TGTGCCAGCAGTTACTCGACAAGACAGCGCGCCGGTAATGAAAAACTGTTTTTT.

For this clonotype: A much larger clone lies a single base off, so this may be a read error. It is likely a read error, because the conserved phenylalanine at the end of the CDR3 is missing. The chain links TRBV20-1 to TRBJ2-5; 10 bases are a match to TRBD1. Trimming took 1 base from V and 5 from J; bases not matched to a gene: 7. The CDR3 totals 15 residues. Germline CDR1 reads DFQATT; CDR2 reads SNEGSKA (reference sequence). The CDR3 protein is CSARAGQGRMETQYL. The CDR3 DNA reads as TGCAGTGCTAGAGCGGGACAGGGGCGGATGGAGACCCAGTACCTC.

This clonotype showed up just once. At one boundary the junction diverges from the germline segment, which might be a read error. The chain uses TRBV7-8 and TRBJ2-2; 12 bases map to TRBD2. The CDR3 length is 17 residues. CDR1 and CDR2 from the germline V gene are SGHVS and FQNEAQ. Here the CDR3 reads CASSFRTSGADTGELFF. The CDR3, as DNA: TGCGCCAGCAGCTTCCGGACTAGCGGGGCGGACACCGGGGAGCTGTTTTTT.